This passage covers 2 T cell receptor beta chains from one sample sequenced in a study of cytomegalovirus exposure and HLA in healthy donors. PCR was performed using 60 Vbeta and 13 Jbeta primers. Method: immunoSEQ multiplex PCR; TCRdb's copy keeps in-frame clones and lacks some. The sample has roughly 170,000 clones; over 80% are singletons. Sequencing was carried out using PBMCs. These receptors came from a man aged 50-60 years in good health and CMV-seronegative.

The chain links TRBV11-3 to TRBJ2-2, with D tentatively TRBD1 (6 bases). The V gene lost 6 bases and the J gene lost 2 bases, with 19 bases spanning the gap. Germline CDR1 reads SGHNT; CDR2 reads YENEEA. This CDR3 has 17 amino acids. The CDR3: CASSQSLSGTNTGELFF. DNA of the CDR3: TGTGCCAGCAGTCAAAGCCTCTCAGGGACAAACACCGGGGAGCTGTTTTTT. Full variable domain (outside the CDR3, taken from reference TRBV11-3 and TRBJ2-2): EAGVVQSPRYKIIEKKQPVAFWCNPISGHNTLYWYLQNLGQGPELLIRYENEEAVDDSQLPKDRFSAERLKGVDSTLKIQPAELGDSAVYLCASSQSLSGTNTGELFFGEGSRLTVL.

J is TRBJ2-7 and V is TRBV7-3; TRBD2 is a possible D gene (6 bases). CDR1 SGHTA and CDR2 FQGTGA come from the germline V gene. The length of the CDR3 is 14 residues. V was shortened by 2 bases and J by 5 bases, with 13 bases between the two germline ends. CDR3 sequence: CASSLLGTVDEQYF. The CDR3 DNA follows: TGTGCCAGCAGCTTACTGGGGACTGTCGACGAGCAGTACTTC.